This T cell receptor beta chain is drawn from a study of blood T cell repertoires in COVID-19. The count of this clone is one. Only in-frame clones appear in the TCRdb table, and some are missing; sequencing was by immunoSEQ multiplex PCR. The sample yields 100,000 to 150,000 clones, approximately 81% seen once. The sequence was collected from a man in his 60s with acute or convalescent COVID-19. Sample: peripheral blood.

The CDR3 region is CASSTSRIDTQYF. The CDR3 coding sequence is TGTGCCAGCAGCACCTCGCGCATAGATACGCAGTATTTT. The rearrangement links TRBV7-9 to TRBJ2-3; D is ambiguous. This CDR3 region has 13 residues. V was pared by 5 bases and J by 5 bases, with 11 bases between. Germline-derived CDR1 and CDR2 are SEHNR and FQNEAQ (reference sequence).